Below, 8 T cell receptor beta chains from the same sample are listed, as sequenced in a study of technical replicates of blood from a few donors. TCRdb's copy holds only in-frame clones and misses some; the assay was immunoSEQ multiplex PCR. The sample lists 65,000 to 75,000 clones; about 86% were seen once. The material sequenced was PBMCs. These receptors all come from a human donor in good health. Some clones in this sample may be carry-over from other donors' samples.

The CDR3 is CASRSGGEQFF. CDR3 in DNA: TGTGCCAGCAGATCGGGCGGGGAGCAGTTCTTC. The chain employs TRBV2 and TRBJ2-1, with D maybe TRBD2 (5 bases). The CDR3 is 11 residues long. V was shortened by 6 bases and J by 10 bases, with 10 bases between the two germline ends. The germline V gene has CDR1 SNHLY and CDR2 FYNNEI.

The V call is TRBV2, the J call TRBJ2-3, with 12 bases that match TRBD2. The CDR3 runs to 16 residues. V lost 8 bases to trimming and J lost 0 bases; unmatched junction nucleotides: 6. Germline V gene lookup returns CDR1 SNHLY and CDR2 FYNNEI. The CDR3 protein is CASHTSGGPSTDTQYF. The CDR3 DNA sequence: TGTGCCAGCCATACTAGCGGGGGGCCTAGCACAGATACGCAGTATTTT. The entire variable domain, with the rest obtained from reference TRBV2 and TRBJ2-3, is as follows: EPEVTQTPSHQVTQMGQEVILRCVPISNHLYFYWYRQILGQKVEFLVSFYNNEISEKSEIFDDQFSVERPDGSNFTLKIRSTKLEDSAMYFCASHTSGGPSTDTQYFGPGTRLTVL.

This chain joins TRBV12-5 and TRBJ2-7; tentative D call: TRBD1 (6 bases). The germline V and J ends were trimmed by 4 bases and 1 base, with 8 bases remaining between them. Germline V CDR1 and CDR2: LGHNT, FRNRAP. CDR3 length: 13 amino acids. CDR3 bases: TGTGCTAGTGGTTCCAGGGGTTCCTACGAGCAGTACTTC. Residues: CASGSRGSYEQYF.

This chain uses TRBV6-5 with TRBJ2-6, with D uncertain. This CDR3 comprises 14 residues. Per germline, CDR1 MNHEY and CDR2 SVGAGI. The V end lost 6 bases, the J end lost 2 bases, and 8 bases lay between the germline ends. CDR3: CASSLVAGANVLTF. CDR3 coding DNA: TGTGCCAGCAGCCTAGTTGCTGGGGCCAACGTCCTGACTTTC.

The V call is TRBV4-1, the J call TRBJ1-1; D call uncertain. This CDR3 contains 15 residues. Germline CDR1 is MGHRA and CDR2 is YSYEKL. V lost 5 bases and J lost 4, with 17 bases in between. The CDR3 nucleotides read TGCGCCAGCAGCACCCCCCGGGGAGATCGCACTGAAGCTTTCTTT. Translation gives CASSTPRGDRTEAFF.

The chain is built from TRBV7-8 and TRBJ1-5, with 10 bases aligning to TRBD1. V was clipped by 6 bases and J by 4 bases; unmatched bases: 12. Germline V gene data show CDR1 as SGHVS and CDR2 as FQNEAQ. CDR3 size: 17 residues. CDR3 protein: CASSKSRDRGSNQPQHF. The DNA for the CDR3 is TGTGCCAGCAGTAAAAGTCGGGACAGGGGTTCGAATCAGCCCCAGCATTTT.

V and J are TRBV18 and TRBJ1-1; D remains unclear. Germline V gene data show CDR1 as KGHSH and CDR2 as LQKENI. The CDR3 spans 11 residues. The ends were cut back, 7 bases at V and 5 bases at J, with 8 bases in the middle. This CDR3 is CASWAQTEAFF. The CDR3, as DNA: TGTGCCAGCTGGGCCCAGACTGAAGCTTTCTTT. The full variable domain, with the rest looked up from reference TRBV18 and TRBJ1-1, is NAGVMQNPRHLVRRRGQEARLRCSPMKGHSHVYWYRQLPEEGLKFMVYLQKENIIDESGMPKERFSAEFPKEGPSILRIQQVVRGDSAAYFCASWAQTEAFFGQGTRLTVV.

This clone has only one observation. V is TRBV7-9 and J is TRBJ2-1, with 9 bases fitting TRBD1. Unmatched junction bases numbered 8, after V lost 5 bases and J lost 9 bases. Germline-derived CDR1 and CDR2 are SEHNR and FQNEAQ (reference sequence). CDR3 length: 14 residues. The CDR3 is CASSPQGAVSEQFF. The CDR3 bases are TGTGCCAGCAGCCCACAGGGGGCGGTTAGTGAGCAGTTCTTC.